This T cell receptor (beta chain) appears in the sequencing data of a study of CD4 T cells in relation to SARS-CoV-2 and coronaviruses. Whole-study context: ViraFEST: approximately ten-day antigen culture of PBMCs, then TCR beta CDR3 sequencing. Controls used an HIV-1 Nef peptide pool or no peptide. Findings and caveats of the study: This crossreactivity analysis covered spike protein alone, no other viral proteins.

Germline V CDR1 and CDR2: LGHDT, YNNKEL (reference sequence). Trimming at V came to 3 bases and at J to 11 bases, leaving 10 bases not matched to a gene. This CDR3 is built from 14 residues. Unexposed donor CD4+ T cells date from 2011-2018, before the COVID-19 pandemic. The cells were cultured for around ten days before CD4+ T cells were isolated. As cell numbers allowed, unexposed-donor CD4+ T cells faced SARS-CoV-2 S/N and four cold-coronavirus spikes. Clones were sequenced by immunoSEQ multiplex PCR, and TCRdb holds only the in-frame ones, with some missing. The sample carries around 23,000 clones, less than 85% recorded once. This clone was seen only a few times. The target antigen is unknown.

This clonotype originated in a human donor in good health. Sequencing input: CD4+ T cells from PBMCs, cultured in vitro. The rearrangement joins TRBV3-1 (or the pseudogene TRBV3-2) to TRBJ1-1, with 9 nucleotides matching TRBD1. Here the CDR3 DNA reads TGTGCCAGCAGCCATGCTGACAGGGGGGTGTTGGCTTTCTTT. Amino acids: CASSHADRGVLAFF.